Each of the 27 T cell receptor beta chains below was sequenced from the same sample in a study of beta chain features in type 1 diabetes. Study results and caveats: TCRB CDR3 length was moderately but significantly reduced in all four CD4+ subsets of Type 1 diabetes patients.

Of the isolated RNA, all was reverse transcribed, and so the sequenced material was expressed TCRB transcripts. Repertoires were generated with immunoSEQ multiplex PCR, while TCRdb's copy carries only in-frame clones and drops some. The sample shows 250,000 to 350,000 clones, 15% of them seen only once. These receptors have no identified antigens. Sequencing input: naive CD4+ T cells from blood. These receptors all stem from a man between 18 and 35 years old with type 1 diabetes.

J is TRBJ1-1 and V is TRBV7-9, with 10 positions matching TRBD1. Trimming took 5 bases from V and 4 from J; bases not matched to a gene: 4. Germline V gene sequence: CDR1 SEHNR, CDR2 FQNEAQ (reference sequence). This CDR3 spans 14 amino acids. For the CDR3, the DNA is TGTGCCAGCAGCCTCCGGACAGGGGGCACTGAAGCTTTCTTT. The encoded protein is CASSLRTGGTEAFF.

There are a few counts of this clone. The V gene is TRBV30, the J gene TRBJ1-2; 7 nucleotides match TRBD1. The CDR3 has 12 residues. After removal of 7 bases from V and 3 bases from J, the junction contained 5 bases not matched to a gene. Germline CDR1 reads GTSNPN; CDR2 reads SVGIG (reference sequence). The CDR3 DNA follows: TGTGCCTATACAGGGGCTGACTATGGCTACACCTTC. Residues: CAYTGADYGYTF.

This clone was seen more than once but under ten times. CDR3 residues: CASGDSRRSPLHF. The DNA for the CDR3 is TGTGCCAGTGGGGACAGCCGGCGTTCACCCCTCCACTTT. The chain employs TRBV2 and TRBJ1-6; 7 nucleotides match TRBD1. The CDR3 consists of 13 residues. V was pared by 9 bases and J by 9 bases, with 8 bases of the junction left unmatched. The germline CDR1 and CDR2 sequences are SNHLY and FYNNEI. The full variable domain, with the rest looked up from reference TRBV2 and TRBJ1-6, is EPEVTQTPSHQVTQMGQEVILRCVPISNHLYFYWYRQILGQKVEFLVSFYNNEISEKSEIFDDQFSVERPDGSNFTLKIRSTKLEDSAMYFCASGDSRRSPLHFGNGTRLTVT.

The chain links TRBV14 to TRBJ2-7; 9 nucleotides line up with TRBD1. The J segment lost 3 bases and the V segment lost 0 bases, leaving 6 bases of the junction unmatched. Germline lookup yields CDR1 SGHDN and CDR2 FVKESK. The CDR3 runs to 16 residues. CDR3 residues: CASSQDLGQGDYEQYF. For the CDR3, the DNA is TGTGCCAGCAGCCAAGACTTGGGACAGGGTGACTACGAGCAGTACTTC.

This clone was counted only a few times. V is TRBV19 and J is TRBJ2-7; 9 nucleotides agree with TRBD2. The trim removed 6 bases at V and 4 bases at J, leaving 13 bases unmatched. Germline loops: CDR1 LNHDA, CDR2 SQIVND (reference sequence). The CDR3 runs to 16 residues. In nucleotides, the CDR3 is TGTGCCAGTAGGCCCTCCGACCTAGCGGGGACGTACGAGCAGTACTTC. Translation gives CASRPSDLAGTYEQYF.

The V and J genes are TRBV29-1 and TRBJ1-1, with 11 positions matching TRBD1. With 4 bases clipped from V and 4 bases from J, the junction kept 2 bases outside the gene matches. The CDR3 extends over 13 amino acids. In germline, CDR1 is SQVTM, CDR2 ANQGSEA. CDR3 residues: CSVGGTGGTEAFF. CDR3 DNA sequence: TGCAGCGTTGGCGGGACAGGGGGCACTGAAGCTTTCTTT. The variable domain in full, completed from reference TRBV29-1 and TRBJ1-1, reads SAVISQKPSRDICQRGTSLTIQCQVDSQVTMMFWYRQQPGQSLTLIATANQGSEATYESGFVIDKFPISRPNLTFSTLTVSNMSPEDSSIYLCSVGGTGGTEAFFGQGTRLTVV.

This chain joins TRBV29-1 and TRBJ2-2, with 12 nucleotides matching TRBD2. The V and J ends lost 5 bases and 6 bases, in that order; junction bases with no gene match: 4. There are 14 residues in the CDR3. Looked up from germline, CDR1 is SQVTM and CDR2 is ANQGSEA. DNA of the CDR3: TGCAGCGTTACCGCTAGCGGGAGGGCCGGGGAGCTGTTTTTT. This sequence encodes CSVTASGRAGELFF.

V is TRBV5-6 and J is TRBJ2-7, with a possible D match to TRBD2 (6 bases). CDR3 length: 14 amino acids. V shed 1 base and J shed 4 bases, with 12 bases lying between them. Germline lookup yields CDR1 SGHDT and CDR2 YYEEEE. The CDR3 DNA sequence: TGTGCCAGCAGCTTGAGGAGGGATAGTTACGAGCAGTACTTC. Its translation is CASSLRRDSYEQYF.

The chain joins TRBV5-1 to TRBJ2-2; D is uncertain. The CDR3 is 12 amino acids. Germline assignment: CDR1 SGHRS and CDR2 YFSETQ. Trimming pared 0 bases from V and 8 bases from J, leaving 5 bases between. As DNA, the CDR3 is TGCGCCAGCAGCTTGGCCCAGGGGGAGCTGTTTTTT. It is translated as CASSLAQGELFF.

This clone was seen more than once but under ten times. V usage is TRBV30 and J usage is TRBJ1-1; TRBD1 agrees at 7 bases. The ends lost 1 base at V and 11 bases at J; junction bases unmatched: 13. There are 14 residues in the CDR3. Per the germline V gene, CDR1 is GTSNPN and CDR2 is SVGIG (reference sequence). CDR3 nucleotides: TGTGCCTGGAGTGAGGGTTCGACAGGGATTGGCGCTTTCTTT. Amino acids: CAWSEGSTGIGAFF.

V gene TRBV6-1 combines with J gene TRBJ2-3, with D unclear. In germline, CDR1 is MNHNS, CDR2 SASEGT. Trimming shortened V by 4 bases and J by 2 bases, and 4 bases separated the two germline ends. The CDR3 length is 12 residues. CDR3 in amino acids: CASSGDTDTQYF. In DNA, the CDR3 is TGTGCCAGCAGTGGAGACACAGATACGCAGTATTTT.

This rearrangement joins TRBV11-2 to TRBJ2-1; 8 nucleotides line up with TRBD1. The germline V gene has CDR1 SGHAT and CDR2 FQNNGV. The CDR3 is made up of 12 amino acids. V was pared by 5 bases and J by 13 bases, with 7 bases of the junction left unmatched. CDR3 bases: TGTGCCAGCAGCCCACAGGGGGGCGGTCAGTTCTTC. Translated: CASSPQGGGQFF.

This clone has only a few counts. The gene calls are TRBV28 and TRBJ1-4, with TRBD1 matching over 8 bases. Germline V CDR1 and CDR2: MDHEN, SYDVKM. The V gene end was trimmed by 6 bases and the J gene end by 8 bases; junction bases not matched to a gene: 8. The CDR3 extends over 14 amino acids. In DNA form, the CDR3 reads TGTGCCAGCAGACTCGGACAGGGTTGGGAAAAACTGTTTTTT. It translates to CASRLGQGWEKLFF.

The chain recombines TRBV28 with TRBJ2-5, with D possibly being TRBD1 (5 bases). The V end lost 8 bases, the J end lost 4 bases, and 23 bases lay between the germline ends. The germline V gene encodes CDR1 MDHEN and CDR2 SYDVKM. The CDR3 covers 16 residues. CDR3 loop: CASGNLGQNPGETQYF. In DNA form, the CDR3 reads TGTGCCAGCGGGAACCTGGGGCAAAATCCGGGAGAGACCCAGTACTTC.

This chain joins TRBV5-1 and TRBJ2-7; the match to TRBD2 covers 11 bases. The CDR3 length is 15 residues. Germline values: CDR1 SGHRS, CDR2 YFSETQ. The junction had 2 bases not matched to a gene; V was cut back by 3 bases and J by 0 bases. CDR3 sequence: CASSSTSGSSYEQYF. The DNA for the CDR3 is TGCGCCAGCAGCTCCACTAGCGGGAGCTCCTACGAGCAGTACTTC.

The chain couples TRBV16 to TRBJ2-7, with 10 bases fitting TRBD1. The V segment lost 5 bases and the J segment 3 bases; nucleotides outside the gene matches: 7. Germline lookup yields CDR1 KGHSY and CDR2 FQNENV. The CDR3 sequence is 15 residues long. The CDR3 coding sequence is TGTGCCAGCAGCATACGGACAGGGGGTTTCTACGAGCAGTACTTC. Its translation is CASSIRTGGFYEQYF.

The rearrangement links TRBV5-6 to TRBJ1-2; 7 bases align to TRBD1. CDR3 length equals 16 residues. In germline, CDR1 is SGHDT, CDR2 YYEEEE. The V and J ends lost 3 bases and 2 bases, in that order; junction bases with no gene match: 10. Here the CDR3 reads CASSSLGTEKNYGYTF. CDR3 DNA: TGTGCCAGCAGCTCCCTGGGGACAGAAAAAAACTATGGCTACACCTTC.

In this sample, this clone turned up once. The genes are TRBV6-5 and TRBJ1-2; D is unresolved. This CDR3 contains 13 residues. Germline V gene sequence: CDR1 MNHEY, CDR2 SVGAGI. Trimming left V 3 bases short and J 0 bases short, with 5 bases between. CDR3: CASSYGANYGYTF. CDR3 DNA: TGTGCCAGCAGTTATGGAGCTAACTATGGCTACACCTTC.

J is TRBJ2-3 and V is TRBV4-3; 11 bases align to TRBD2. Germline CDR1 LGHNA, CDR2 YSLEER. This CDR3 is 16 amino acids long. V trimming: 2 bases; J trimming: 6 bases; junction bases outside the gene matches: 7. CDR3 DNA: TGCGCCAGCAGCCAAAAGGCGACTAGCGGGGTCGATACGCAGTATTTT. Its translation: CASSQKATSGVDTQYF.

In its sample, this clone was seen a few times. This chain joins TRBV23-1 and TRBJ1-1; 8 bases align to TRBD1. TRBV23-1 is designated an ORF whose function remains uncertain. The CDR3 runs 16 residues. V lost 2 bases and J lost 1; bases outside the gene matches: 6. CDR3 coding DNA: TGCGCCAGCAGTCAAATCCCGGGACAGGAGAACACTGAAGCTTTCTTT. Amino acids: CASSQIPGQENTEAFF.

The genes are TRBV30 and TRBJ2-7; 8 nucleotides line up with TRBD2. J was trimmed by 4 bases and V by 2 bases; bases with no gene match: 7. CDR3 length: 14 residues. Germline CDR1 GTSNPN, CDR2 SVGIG (reference sequence). CDR3 region: CAWSLGSGVYEQYF. In DNA, the CDR3 is TGTGCCTGGAGTCTTGGTAGCGGGGTGTACGAGCAGTACTTC.

This clone has a handful of counts. The chain joins TRBV7-9 to TRBJ2-7; D perhaps matches TRBD1 (6 bases). Germline V CDR1 and CDR2: SEHNR, FQNEAQ (reference sequence). Trimming took off 2 bases at V and 7 bases at J, with 15 bases between the two ends. The CDR3 spans 14 residues. CDR3 DNA: TGTGCCAGCAGCTTACTCCAGGGGAGAAAAGAGCAGTACTTC. This codes for CASSLLQGRKEQYF.

The rearrangement joins TRBV7-8 to TRBJ2-5, with a weak D call TRBD1 (7 bases). Per germline, CDR1 SGHVS and CDR2 FQNEAQ. This CDR3 comprises 16 residues. Trimming took off 5 bases at V and 5 bases at J, with 21 bases between the two ends. The CDR3 loop is CASSLPLGRGEETQYF. As DNA, the CDR3 is TGTGCCAGCAGCCTCCCCTTGGGCAGGGGGGAGGAGACCCAGTACTTC.

The chain couples TRBV7-9 to TRBJ1-5, with D perhaps matching TRBD1 (5 bases). The CDR3 extends over 15 amino acids. CDR1 SEHNR and CDR2 FQNEAQ come from the germline V gene (reference sequence). V was shortened by 5 bases and J by 5 bases, with 16 bases between the two germline ends. The CDR3 DNA sequence: TGTGCCAGCAGCCCCCGGGGGAGTGACCATCAGCCCCAGCATTTT. The encoded protein is CASSPRGSDHQPQHF.

The chain employs TRBV4-3 and TRBJ2-7; D is unresolved. Germline-derived CDR1 and CDR2 are LGHNA and YSLEER. The CDR3 totals 15 residues. V lost 4 bases and J lost 0, with 13 bases in between. The DNA for the CDR3 is TGCGCCAGCAGCCTGGAAACCGCTAGCTCCTACGAGCAGTACTTC. This encodes CASSLETASSYEQYF.

In its sample, this clone was seen a few times. The chain carries TRBV7-8 and TRBJ2-5; maybe TRBD2 (5 bases). Germline V gives CDR1 SGHVS, CDR2 FQNEAQ. V lost 5 bases and J 6 bases, leaving 16 bases between the germline ends. The CDR3 has 14 residues. In DNA, the CDR3 is TGTGCCAGCAGCCAAGACCCGACGGGGAAGACCCAGTACTTC. It is translated as CASSQDPTGKTQYF.

The chain recombines TRBV7-2 with TRBJ2-3; the match to TRBD2 covers 7 bases. This CDR3 spans 14 amino acids. The germline V gene encodes CDR1 SGHTA and CDR2 FQGNSA. J gave up 3 bases and V 8 bases, and 8 bases lay outside the gene matches. The CDR3, as DNA: TGTGCCAGCGGGGAGGGACCGGGGACAGATACGCAGTATTTT. Residues: CASGEGPGTDTQYF.